This is a list of T cell receptor beta chains from one sample in a study of blood T cells in healthy people across ages. TCRdb used MiXCR to reprocess the 5' RACE reads, holding one entry per CDR3 protein. The top ten clones hold 15% of a sample with fewer than 800,000 distinct CDR3 sequences, around 32% of them seen once. Sample: blood. Receptors were obtained from an elderly woman in good health. CDR3s include the opening cysteine and the closing phenylalanine or tryptophan. D genes are given only for firm matches. Part of the rows lack a size; the others show once, few, many or a class for expanded clones.

V	size	D	J	CDR3	DNA
TRBV20-1	many	NA	TRBJ2-7	CSARSAGATTVYEQYF	TGCAGTGCTAGAAGCGCGGGGGCCACCACTGTCTACGAGCAGTACTTC
TRBV20-1	many	NA	TRBJ2-5	CSARSQETQYF	TGCAGTGCACGGTCGCAAGAGACCCAGTACTTC
TRBV5-5	few	NA	TRBJ2-7	CASSLDGTEDYEQYF	TGTGCCAGCAGCTTGGACGGGACTGAGGACTACGAGCAGTACTTC
TRBV4-1	few	NA	TRBJ1-2	CASSQVWGSEGYGYTF	TGCGCCAGCAGCCAAGTTTGGGGGAGTGAGGGCTATGGCTACACCTTC
TRBV7-2	few	NA	TRBJ2-7	CASSSEGGRYEQYF	TGTGCCAGCAGCTCCGAAGGGGGGCGTTACGAGCAGTACTTC
TRBV23-1	few	TRBD1	TRBJ2-7	CASSQRSGTGCYEQYF	TGCGCCAGCAGTCAACGGTCCGGGACAGGGTGTTACGAGCAGTACTTC
TRBV7-9	few	NA	TRBJ2-7	CASSFPPGPEYEQYF	TGTGCCAGCAGCTTCCCCCCGGGACCTGAGTACGAGCAGTACTTC
TRBV5-1	many	TRBD1	TRBJ2-1	CASSLEGQITYNEQFF	TGCGCCAGCAGCTTGGAGGGACAGATTACATACAATGAGCAGTTCTTC
TRBV29-1	NA	NA	TRBJ1-1	CSVEGNTGAFF	TGCAGCGTTGAAGGGAACACTGGGGCTTTCTTT
TRBV7-2	many	NA	TRBJ2-4	CASSLAGSSNIQYF	TGTGCCAGCAGCTTAGCCGGCAGCTCGAACATTCAGTACTTC
TRBV9	NA	NA	TRBJ2-1	CASSVNWNEQFF	TGTGCCAGCAGCGTAAATTGGAATGAGCAGTTCTTC
TRBV7-2	many	TRBD2	TRBJ2-5	CASSFGRGGETQYF	TGTGCCAGCAGCTTTGGACGGGGGGGGGAGACCCAGTACTTC
TRBV6-5	many	NA	TRBJ1-2	CASSYSGRYFHGYTF	TGTGCCAGCAGTTACTCGGGCCGATACTTTCATGGCTACACCTTC
TRBV3-1	NA	NA	TRBJ1-2	CASSHKGRRYTF	TGTGCCAGCAGCCACAAAGGGAGACGCTACACCTTC
TRBV7-3	few	TRBD1	TRBJ1-1	CASSLTGGTGANTEAFF	TGTGCCAGCAGCTTAACGGGTGGGACAGGGGCGAACACTGAAGCTTTCTTT